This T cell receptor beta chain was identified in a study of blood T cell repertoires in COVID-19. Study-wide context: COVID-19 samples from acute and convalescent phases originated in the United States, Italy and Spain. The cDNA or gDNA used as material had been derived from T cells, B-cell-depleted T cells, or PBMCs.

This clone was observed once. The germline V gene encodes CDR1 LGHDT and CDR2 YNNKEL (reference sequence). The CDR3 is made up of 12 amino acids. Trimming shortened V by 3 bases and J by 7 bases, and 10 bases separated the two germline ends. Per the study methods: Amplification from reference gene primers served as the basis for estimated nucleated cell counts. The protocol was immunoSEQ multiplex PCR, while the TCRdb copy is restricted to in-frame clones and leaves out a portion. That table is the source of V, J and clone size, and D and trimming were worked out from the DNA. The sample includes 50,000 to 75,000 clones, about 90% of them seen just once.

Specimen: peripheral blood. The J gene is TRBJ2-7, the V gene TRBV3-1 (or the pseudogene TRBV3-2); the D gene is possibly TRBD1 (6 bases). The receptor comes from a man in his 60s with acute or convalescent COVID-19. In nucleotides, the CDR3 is TGTGCCAGCAGCCAGGGGGCGAGGGAGCAGTACTTC. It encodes CASSQGAREQYF.